The clone carrying this T cell receptor beta chain was seen repeatedly, ten times or more. Through a sample-barcoded 5' primer and a J-beta primer mix, a second PCR was run for 7 to 11 cycles. TCRdb re-analysed the 5' RACE reads in MiXCR, keeping a single row per CDR3 protein. The data hold around 800,000 distinct CDR3 sequences, with around 45% observed a single time. The entry originates in a study of blood T cells in healthy people across ages. Trimming removed 5 bases from V and 0 bases from J, with 8 bases in between. Germline values: CDR1 SGHTA, CDR2 FQGNSA. The length of the CDR3 is 13 residues.

The sample taken for sequencing was blood. The V and J genes are TRBV7-2 and TRBJ2-7, with a tentative D call TRBD2 (5 bases). This TCR was sampled from a man aged 55 to 69 in good health. The CDR3 sequence is CASSVRDSYEQYF. As DNA, the CDR3 is TGTGCCAGCAGCGTGAGGGACTCCTACGAGCAGTACTTC.